This TCR beta chain is drawn from a study of T cells in Graves' hyperthyroidism and ophthalmopathy. Looking at the study overall: Staff took peripheral blood when the initial diagnosis was made, before any treatment began.

Trimming took off 1 base at V and 4 bases at J, with 16 bases between the two ends. CDR1 and CDR2 from the germline V gene are SEHNR and FQNEAQ (reference sequence). The CDR3 is 16 residues long. Amplification of TCR beta CDR3 regions used RNA as the template. An initial round of RT-PCR targeting the TCR CDR3 relied on the HTBI primer set. Each CDR3 protein is one row after TCRdb ran MiXCR on the multiplex PCR reads. Here the sample spans about 200,000 distinct CDR3 sequences, approximately 20% being singletons. The specimen was blood. This TCR derives from a man aged 40-55 years with Graves' hyperthyroidism. This rearrangement joins TRBV7-9 to TRBJ2-5; the D gene could be TRBD1 or TRBD2 (6 bases each). As DNA, the CDR3 is TGTGCCAGCAGCTTAGTCGCGTTGGGGGGCGGAGAGACCCAGTACTTC. Translating it yields CASSLVALGGGETQYF.